Listed below are T cell receptor beta chains from one sample, sequenced in a study of STAT5B mutations in CD4+ large granular lymphocyte leukemia. Repertoires were generated with immunoSEQ multiplex PCR, while TCRdb's copy carries only in-frame clones and drops some. The sample includes tens of thousands of clones, around 82% seen only once; the top ten take less than 0.4%. Sequences were obtained from CD4+ T cells from blood buffy coats. Every receptor here comes from a human donor in good health. CDR3s include the opening cysteine and the closing phenylalanine or tryptophan. The D gene is left open where the match is weak. Size tells how often a clone was seen (once, few, many) or the class of an expanded clone, and some rows leave it out.

TRBV2	.	.	TRBJ2-7	TGTGCCAGCCTTAGGGAAATCTACGAGCAGTACTTC	CASLREIYEQYF
TRBV9	.	.	TRBJ2-5	TGTGCCAGCAGCGTAGGAGTTAGGGAGACCCAGTACTTC	CASSVGVRETQYF
TRBV5-1	TRBD2	.	TRBJ2-4	TGCGCCAGCAGCCTTACACTAGCGGGAGGAGGGGACATTCAGTACTTC	CASSLTLAGGGDIQYF
TRBV11-2	.	.	TRBJ2-5	TGTGCCAGCAGCTCCGGGCCGGGACCTCGAGAGACCCAGTACTTC	CASSSGPGPRETQYF
TRBV5-1	TRBD1	.	TRBJ2-3	TGCGCCAGCAGCTTGGTAGGGCAGGGGGCGAATACGCAGTATTTT	CASSLVGQGANTQYF
TRBV27	.	.	TRBJ2-1	TGTGCCAGCAGGAACCCCGGGGAACCTAGGTTCTTC	CASRNPGEPRFF
TRBV2	.	.	TRBJ1-1	TGTGCCAGCAGCGGGAGTGGGGTTCAGAGCACTGAAGCTTTCTTT	CASSGSGVQSTEAFF
TRBV19	.	.	TRBJ2-2	TGTGCCAGCGAACGGACCTACATGGGGGGTAACACCGGGGAGCTGTTTTTT	CASERTYMGGNTGELFF
TRBV2	.	.	TRBJ1-3	TGTGCCAGCAGTTCCGACGGGCCCTCTGGAAACACCATATATTTT	CASSSDGPSGNTIYF
TRBV6-5	TRBD1	.	TRBJ1-3	TGTGCCAGCAGTTCTCCGGGACAGAGTAACACCATATATTTT	CASSSPGQSNTIYF
TRBV10-1	.	.	TRBJ2-3	TGCGCCAGCAGTGATAGCGTGGGGGCAGATACGCAGTATTTT	CASSDSVGADTQYF
TRBV11-3	.	.	TRBJ2-1	TGTGCCAGCAGCTTATCGGACAGCTCCTACAATGAGCAGTTCTTC	CASSLSDSSYNEQFF
TRBV10-3	.	.	TRBJ2-2	TGTGCCATCAGGGAGGAGAACGGGGAGCTGTTTTTT	CAIREENGELFF
TRBV5-6	.	.	TRBJ2-5	TGTGCCAGCACCTTGTGGACAGAAGAGACCCAGTACTTC	CASTLWTEETQYF
TRBV9	.	.	TRBJ2-5	TGTGCCAGCAGCGTAGAGGGCAGCCAAGAGACCCAGTACTTC	CASSVEGSQETQYF
TRBV5-1	.	.	TRBJ1-3	TGCGCCAGCAGCTCCGGACAGAGCTCTGGAAACACCATATATTTT	CASSSGQSSGNTIYF
TRBV5-1	TRBD2	.	TRBJ2-3	TGCGCCAGCAGCTTAAAATCTAGCGGGGGCACTTCTAGCACAGATACGCAGTATTTT	CASSLKSSGGTSSTDTQYF
TRBV19	.	once	TRBJ2-1	TGTGCCAGTAGTATCTTCCGAGGGGGCAATGAGCAGTTCTTC	CASSIFRGGNEQFF
TRBV30	.	few	TRBJ1-5	TGTGCCTGGAGTGGCAACCCCAATCAGCCCCAGCATTTT	CAWSGNPNQPQHF
TRBV15	TRBD1	.	TRBJ1-6	TGTGCCACCAGCAGAGACCGACAGGGCGCATATAATTCACCCCTCCACTTT	CATSRDRQGAYNSPLHF
TRBV9	.	.	TRBJ1-3	TGTGCCAGCAGCTCATCCACCGCTGCAGGGAAGGGAAACACCATATATTTT	CASSSSTAAGKGNTIYF
TRBV18	.	.	TRBJ2-7	TGTGCCAGCTCACCGGTACAGGACTCCTACGAGCAGTACTTC	CASSPVQDSYEQYF
TRBV19	.	once	TRBJ1-1	TGTGCCAGTAAATGGGGTGGTGATCCTGAAGCTTTCTTT	CASKWGGDPEAFF
TRBV2	.	.	TRBJ1-3	TGTGCCAGCAGTGTCGCAGAATCTGGAAACACCATATATTTT	CASSVAESGNTIYF
TRBV10-3	.	.	TRBJ1-5	TGTGCCATCAGTGCGGGACAAGCTAATCAGCCCCAGCATTTT	CAISAGQANQPQHF
TRBV21-1	.	.	TRBJ2-7	TGTGCCAGCAGCAAAGGACTAGCGGCCTACGAGCAGTACTTC	CASSKGLAAYEQYF
TRBV10-3	.	.	TRBJ1-1	TGTGCCATCAGTGAGGGTTATACTGAAGCTTTCTTT	CAISEGYTEAFF
TRBV4-1	.	.	TRBJ1-5	TGCGCCAGCAGCCAAGGACAGAACTATCAGCCCCAGCATTTT	CASSQGQNYQPQHF
TRBV7-2	.	.	TRBJ2-1	TGTGCCAGCAGCTTAGGTCCAGGGTTAGGCAATGAGCAGTTCTTC	CASSLGPGLGNEQFF
TRBV6-6	.	.	TRBJ2-3	TGTGCCAGCAGACCAACTAGCACAGATACGCAGTATTTT	CASRPTSTDTQYF
TRBV7-9	.	.	TRBJ1-4	TGTGCCAGCAGTCCCCCCGGGGGGGGGAATGAAAAACTGTTTTTT	CASSPPGGGNEKLFF
TRBV7-6	.	.	TRBJ1-5	TGTGCCAGCAGCTTATGGGACGGCAATCAGCCCCAGCATTTT	CASSLWDGNQPQHF
TRBV6-6	.	once	TRBJ2-2	TGTGCCAGCAGTTACTCCCCCACCGGGGAGCTGTTTTTT	CASSYSPTGELFF
TRBV19	TRBD2	.	TRBJ2-5	TGTGCCAGTAGTATGGCTAGCGGGGGGGCCTTTCGAGAGACCCAGTACTTC	CASSMASGGAFRETQYF
TRBV4-1	.	.	TRBJ2-3	TGCGCCAGCAGCGTGGGCGCGCGGGACACAGATACGCAGTATTTT	CASSVGARDTDTQYF
TRBV15	TRBD2	.	TRBJ2-2	TGTGCCACCAGCAGAGATCTCACTAGCGGTAACACCGGGGAGCTGTTTTTT	CATSRDLTSGNTGELFF
TRBV5-1	.	.	TRBJ2-2	TGCGCCAGCAGCTTGGACCGGGGGCCACCCGGGCTTTACACCGGGGAGCTGTTTTTT	CASSLDRGPPGLYTGELFF
TRBV6-5	TRBD1	few	TRBJ1-6	TGTGCCAGCAGTTACTCGACAGGGCGTAATTCACCCCTCCACTTT	CASSYSTGRNSPLHF
TRBV11-2	.	.	TRBJ2-3	TGTGCCAGCAGCTTAGAGGGTCGGGAGTTCGGCGAAGATACGCAGTATTTT	CASSLEGREFGEDTQYF
TRBV2	TRBD2	.	TRBJ2-7	TGTGCCAGCTCAGGACTAGCGGGAGATTACGAGCAGTACTTC	CASSGLAGDYEQYF
TRBV5-6	.	.	TRBJ2-1	TGTGCCAGCAGCTTAAGGACTTCTTACAATGAGCAGTTCTTC	CASSLRTSYNEQFF
TRBV19	TRBD2	.	TRBJ2-1	TGTGCCAGTAGTATACCTGGAGCGGGAGGACGATATGAGCAGTTCTTC	CASSIPGAGGRYEQFF
TRBV6-5	.	.	TRBJ2-7	TGTGCCAGCAGCCGGGGAGTTTTCTACGAGCAGTACTTC	CASSRGVFYEQYF
TRBV18	TRBD1	.	TRBJ1-2	TGTGCCAGCTCACGAAGCCGGGACAGGGGAGGAGGCTACACCTTC	CASSRSRDRGGGYTF
TRBV19	TRBD1	few	TRBJ1-1	TGTGCCAGCTCGGGACAGCTGAACACTGAAGCTTTCTTT	CASSGQLNTEAFF
TRBV11-2	.	.	TRBJ2-5	TGTGCCAGCAGCCGGAAGACAGATCCAGAGACCCAGTACTTC	CASSRKTDPETQYF
TRBV6-6	.	few	TRBJ1-2	TGTGCCAGCAGTTACTCGGAGGCCGGGGATGGCTACACCTTC	CASSYSEAGDGYTF
TRBV5-1	.	once	TRBJ2-5	TGCGCCAGCAGCCAACAGGACTATTCGGAGCAGTACTTC	CASSQQDYSEQYF
TRBV5-4	TRBD1	few	TRBJ1-2	TGTGCCAGCAGCTTGGCGGACAGGAGCTATGGCTACACCTTC	CASSLADRSYGYTF
TRBV4-2	TRBD2	once	TRBJ2-2	TGTGCCAGCAGCCAAGAGGTCCTAGCGGGCCGCACCGGGGAGCTGTTTTTT	CASSQEVLAGRTGELFF
TRBV6-6	TRBD1	.	TRBJ2-7	TGTGCCAGCAGTTTACCGGGACAGGGGACCAACGAGCAGTACTTC	CASSLPGQGTNEQYF
TRBV14	.	.	TRBJ2-7	TGTGCCAGCAGCCCGCCGTACAGAAACTACGAGCAGTACTTC	CASSPPYRNYEQYF
TRBV5-6	.	.	TRBJ2-5	TGTGCCAGCAGCTTATTCCCCCAAGAGACCCAGTACTTC	CASSLFPQETQYF
TRBV5-1	TRBD1	.	TRBJ2-2	TGCGCCAGCAGCTTAGGGGACAGGGACACCGGGGAGCTGTTTTTT	CASSLGDRDTGELFF
TRBV5-6	TRBD2	.	TRBJ2-1	TGTGCCAGCAGCTGGGGCGGGGGGTACAATGAGCAGTTCTTC	CASSWGGGYNEQFF
TRBV5-6	.	.	TRBJ1-3	TGTGCCAGCAGCTTCGGGAGCAGGGGACTTCTAGGGAACACCATATATTTT	CASSFGSRGLLGNTIYF
TRBV10-3	.	.	TRBJ1-5	TGTGCCATCAGTGAGCTCGCAGATCAGCCCCAGCATTTT	CAISELADQPQHF
TRBV5-1	.	few	TRBJ2-3	TGCGCCAGCAGCTTGGATGGCAGTAAGACAGATACGCAGTATTTT	CASSLDGSKTDTQYF
TRBV9	.	few	TRBJ1-2	TGTGCCAGCAGCCCTTGGGACATCGATAACTATGGCTACACCTTC	CASSPWDIDNYGYTF
TRBV5-1	.	once	TRBJ1-2	TGCGCCAGCTCATCTCGGCAGGGCGCGATCTATGGCTACACCTTC	CASSSRQGAIYGYTF